The entry that follows covers one T cell receptor (beta chain) sequence. Its specific antigen is unknown. Base quality data are lacking; no much larger clone is found one base away. Via the germline V gene, CDR1 is SGDLS and CDR2 YYNGEE. V and J are trimmed by 3 bases and 0 bases, and the gene matches miss 7 bases of the junction. The CDR3 runs 16 residues from the cysteine to the phenylalanine. Here the CDR3 DNA is all that survives: 48 bases in frame from base 1. This specimen comes from a study of radiotherapy plus CTLA-4 blockade in lung cancer listed by TCRdb under 2018. About the investigation overall: Among the enrolled patients, about 19% had an objective response, and about 30% reached disease control.

Library creation used the immunoSEQ multiplex PCR assay. The table comes from immuneACCESS by way of TCRdb, which keeps in-frame sequences with V and J called. Part of the clones is missing from these tables; in studies checked, under half for an unresolved V gene and the rest for unknown reasons. This sample has some 50,000 clones in its table, and just under 85% of those were observed once. The top ten hold around 4.9% of the sample. The study tested focal radiation therapy combined with CTLA-4 blockade (ipilimumab) in patients with chemo-refractory metastatic non-small-cell lung cancer. Study-wide findings and limitations: TCR clones derived from tumors expanded in peripheral blood after treatment with radiotherapy and ipilimumab. The strongest predictors of response were reported to be early dynamic shifts in blood T cell clones along with a rise in serum interferon-beta following radiation.

The sequencing here drew on peripheral blood, taken from a patient treated with radiotherapy plus ipilimumab. The chain employs TRBV9 and TRBJ2-3; 7 central bases correspond to TRBD2. This TCR derives from a human donor with non-small cell lung cancer whose response to radiotherapy plus ipilimumab could not be evaluated. CDR3 protein: CASSARLATSTDTQYF. The nucleotide sequence reads TGTGCCAGCAGCGCCCGACTAGCAACGAGCACAGATACGCAGTATTTT.